What follows are 5 T cell receptor beta chains derived from one specimen sequenced in a study of T cells in localized non-small cell lung cancer. Clones were sequenced by immunoSEQ multiplex PCR, and TCRdb holds only the in-frame ones, with some missing. Among 23,000 or so clones listed, 75% to 90% were seen once. The input for sequencing was peripheral blood, taken before any cancer treatment. These receptor sequences come from a man aged 35 to 69 with stage I squamous cell lung carcinoma.

The count of this clone is one. The chain uses TRBV14 and TRBJ1-2; D gene unclear. CDR1 is SGHDN and CDR2 is FVKESK in the germline V gene. V gave up 4 bases and J gave up 4 bases, with 10 bases separating them. CDR3 length equals 13 residues. Here the CDR3 reads CASSPSSSYGYTF. The DNA for the CDR3 is TGTGCCAGCAGCCCTTCTTCGAGCTATGGCTACACCTTC. The full variable domain, with the rest looked up from reference TRBV14 and TRBJ1-2, is EAGVTQFPSHSVIEKGQTVTLRCDPISGHDNLYWYRRVMGKEIKFLLHFVKESKQDESGMPNNRFLAERTGGTYSTLKVQPAELEDSGVYFCASSPSSSYGYTFGSGTRLTVV.

The chain links TRBV5-1 to TRBJ2-3; D might be TRBD2 (7 bases). V was cut by 0 bases and J by 2 bases, with 16 bases left in between. The CDR3 length is 17 residues. Looked up from germline, CDR1 is SGHRS and CDR2 is YFSETQ. CDR3 in amino acids: CASSLVLGGDTTDTQYF. The CDR3 bases are TGCGCCAGCAGCTTGGTTTTAGGGGGGGATACCACAGATACGCAGTATTTT. Full variable domain (missing parts from reference TRBV5-1 and TRBJ2-3): KAGVTQTPRYLIKTRGQQVTLSCSPISGHRSVSWYQQTPGQGLQFLFEYFSETQRNKGNFPGRFSGRQFSNSRSEMNVSTLELGDSALYLCASSLVLGGDTTDTQYFGPGTRLTVL.

V usage is TRBV6-1 and J usage is TRBJ2-2; D remains unclear. Trimming shortened V by 10 bases and J by 3 bases, and 12 bases separated the two germline ends. Looked up from germline, CDR1 is MNHNS and CDR2 is SASEGT. This CDR3 has 13 residues. The CDR3 region is CATDTTYTGELFF. As DNA, the CDR3 is TGTGCCACCGATACTACCTACACCGGGGAGCTGTTTTTT.

This chain connects TRBV19 to TRBJ2-1, with D perhaps matching TRBD1 (6 bases). CDR3 length: 14 residues. CDR1 is LNHDA and CDR2 is SQIVND in the germline V gene (reference sequence). Trimming cost V 3 bases and J 6 bases, with 12 bases left between them. CDR3 loop: CASSISRGRNEQFF. In DNA form, the CDR3 reads TGTGCCAGTAGTATTAGCAGGGGACGCAATGAGCAGTTCTTC.

The CDR3: CASRDRDTGYTF. The CDR3 coding sequence is TGTGCCAGCCGGGACAGGGACACCGGCTACACCTTC. V and J are TRBV6-5 and TRBJ1-2, with 9 bases fitting TRBD1. The ends lost 8 bases at V and 8 bases at J; junction bases unmatched: 6. The CDR3 has 12 residues. Germline CDR1 MNHEY, CDR2 SVGAGI.